Given below is one TCR beta chain in context. Its antigen is not known. This sample's time point: persistent/refractory GD, antithyroid drugs over 5 years with positive TRAb. The TCR library was made from RNA extracted from PBMCs. These data originate in a study of regulatory T cells in long-lasting Graves disease. Study-level results: Sharing of public clonotypes was greater in persistent patients (under 3,000) than in new patients (approximately 940).

Both iRepertoire HTBI primers and Arm-PCR of CDR3 regions were used to build the TCR beta libraries. TCRdb used MiXCR to reprocess the multiplex PCR reads, holding one entry per CDR3 protein. The data contain some 450,000 distinct CDR3 sequences, about a quarter of them singletons. Here the sequenced sample was peripheral blood mononuclear cells (PBMCs), taken when the disease was refractory, from a patient treated with antithyroid drugs. This clonotype was sampled from a female donor with Graves disease.

The CDR3 nucleotides read TGCGCCAGCAGCTGGGGTGGGACTAGCGGATCCTACGAGCAGTACTTC. Translated: CASSWGGTSGSYEQYF. The rearrangement uses TRBV5-1 and TRBJ2-7; 11 bases align to TRBD2. This CDR3 is built from 16 residues. Looked up from germline, CDR1 is SGHRS and CDR2 is YFSETQ. After removal of 3 bases from V and 1 base from J, the junction contained 6 bases not matched to a gene.